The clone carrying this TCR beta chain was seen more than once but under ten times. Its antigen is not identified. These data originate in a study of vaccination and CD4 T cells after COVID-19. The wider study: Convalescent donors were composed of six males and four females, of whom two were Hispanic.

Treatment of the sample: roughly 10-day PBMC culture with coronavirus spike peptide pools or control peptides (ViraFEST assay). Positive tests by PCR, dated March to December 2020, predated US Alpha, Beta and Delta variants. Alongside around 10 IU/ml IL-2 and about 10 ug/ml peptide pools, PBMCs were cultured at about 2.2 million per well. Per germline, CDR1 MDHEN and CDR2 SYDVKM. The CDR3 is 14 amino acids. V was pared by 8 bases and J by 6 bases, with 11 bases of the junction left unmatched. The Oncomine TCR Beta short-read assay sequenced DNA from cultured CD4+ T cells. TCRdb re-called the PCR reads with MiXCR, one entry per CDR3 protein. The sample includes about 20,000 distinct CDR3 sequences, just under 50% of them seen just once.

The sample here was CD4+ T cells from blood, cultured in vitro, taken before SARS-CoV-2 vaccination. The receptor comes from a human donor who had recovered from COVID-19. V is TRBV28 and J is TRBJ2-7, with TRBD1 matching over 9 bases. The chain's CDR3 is CASSTGGKGLEQYF. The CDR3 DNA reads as TGTGCCAGCTCCACAGGGGGCAAAGGACTCGAGCAGTACTTC.